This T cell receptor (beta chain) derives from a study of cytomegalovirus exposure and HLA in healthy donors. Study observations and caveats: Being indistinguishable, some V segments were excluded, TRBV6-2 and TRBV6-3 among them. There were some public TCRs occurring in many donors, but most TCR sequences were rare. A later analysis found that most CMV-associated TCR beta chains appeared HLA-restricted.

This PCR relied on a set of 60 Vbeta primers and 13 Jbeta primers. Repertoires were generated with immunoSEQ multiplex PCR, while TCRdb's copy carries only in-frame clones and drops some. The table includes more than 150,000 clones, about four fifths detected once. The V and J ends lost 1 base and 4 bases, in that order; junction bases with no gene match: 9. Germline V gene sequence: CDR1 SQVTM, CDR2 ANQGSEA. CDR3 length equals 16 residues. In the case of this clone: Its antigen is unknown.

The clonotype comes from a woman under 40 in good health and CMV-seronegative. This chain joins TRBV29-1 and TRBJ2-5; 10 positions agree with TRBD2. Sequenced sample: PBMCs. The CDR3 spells CSVEVPSGGVVETQYF. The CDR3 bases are TGCAGCGTTGAAGTCCCCAGCGGGGGGGTGGTAGAGACCCAGTACTTC.